The 24 T cell receptor beta chains below were found in one sample sequenced in a study of T cell responses to AZD1222 COVID-19 vaccine. Libraries were prepared by immunoSEQ multiplex PCR; TCRdb keeps only in-frame clonotypes and omits some of them. The data show about 170,000 clones, around 91% seen once. Sequencing used peripheral blood, obtained on day 0 of AZD1222 vaccination. The receptors originated from an adult in good health.

V and J are TRBV6-2 or TRBV6-3 and TRBJ2-1; 9 bases match TRBD1. CDR3 length equals 15 residues. V dropped 2 bases and J dropped 9; count of bases not matched to a gene: 8. CDR1 MNHEY and CDR2 SVGEGT come from the germline V gene. CDR3 in amino acids: CASSYPGQGVREQFF. The CDR3 nucleotides are TGTGCCAGCAGTTACCCGGGACAGGGCGTTCGTGAGCAGTTCTTC.

This clone has only a few counts. This chain uses TRBV24-1 with TRBJ2-2; TRBD2 is a possible D gene (6 bases). This CDR3 is built from 13 residues. V was clipped by 3 bases and J by 7 bases, with 8 bases between them. Germline-derived CDR1 and CDR2 are KGHDR and SFDVKD. DNA for the CDR3: TGTGCCACCAGTGATGGAGGGCGCGGGGAGCTGTTTTTT. Amino acids: CATSDGGRGELFF.

This chain joins TRBV9 and TRBJ1-1; D gene ambiguous. The CDR3 totals 15 residues. The germline gives CDR1 SGDLS, CDR2 YYNGEE. The V end was cut by 4 bases, the J end by 5 bases, with 18 bases between. The CDR3 is CASSRRGSGETEAFF. CDR3 DNA: TGTGCCAGCAGCCGCCGTGGGAGTGGGGAGACTGAAGCTTTCTTT.

This sequence joins TRBV5-1 and TRBJ2-3; 7 nucleotides agree with TRBD1. This CDR3 is 15 amino acids long. V shed 3 bases and J 2 bases; nucleotides not matched to a gene: 6. Germline loops: CDR1 SGHRS, CDR2 YFSETQ. The CDR3 protein is CASSWRQGFTDTQYF. The CDR3 nucleotides read TGCGCCAGCAGCTGGCGACAGGGTTTCACAGATACGCAGTATTTT. Filled out from reference TRBV5-1 and TRBJ2-3, the complete variable domain reads KAGVTQTPRYLIKTRGQQVTLSCSPISGHRSVSWYQQTPGQGLQFLFEYFSETQRNKGNFPGRFSGRQFSNSRSEMNVSTLELGDSALYLCASSWRQGFTDTQYFGPGTRLTVL.

The chain employs TRBV27 and TRBJ1-1; D call uncertain. This CDR3 is built from 17 residues. V lost 6 bases to trimming and J lost 0 bases, with 20 bases between them. Germline assignment: CDR1 MNHEY and CDR2 SMNVEV (reference sequence). Here the CDR3 DNA reads TGTGCCAGCAGCGAGACGGGGTTTCTGAGGATGAACACTGAAGCTTTCTTT. Translating gives CASSETGFLRMNTEAFF.

This rearrangement joins TRBV5-1 to TRBJ1-3; D uncertain. The CDR3 sequence is 13 residues long. Looked up from germline, CDR1 is SGHRS and CDR2 is YFSETQ. With 4 bases removed from V and 8 bases from J, the gap between germline ends came to 13 bases. This CDR3 is CASSLWTADTIYF. CDR3 DNA sequence: TGCGCCAGCAGCCTTTGGACGGCGGACACCATATATTTT. Full variable domain (remainder filled in from reference TRBV5-1 and TRBJ1-3): KAGVTQTPRYLIKTRGQQVTLSCSPISGHRSVSWYQQTPGQGLQFLFEYFSETQRNKGNFPGRFSGRQFSNSRSEMNVSTLELGDSALYLCASSLWTADTIYFGEGSWLTVV.

The chain employs TRBV7-3 and TRBJ2-1; D remains ambiguous. CDR3 length equals 14 residues. V was clipped by 5 bases and J by 4 bases, with 12 bases between them. Germline V CDR1 and CDR2: SGHTA, FQGTGA. In nucleotides, the CDR3 is TGTGCCAGCAGCCCGCTCGGCACGTACAATGAGCAGTTCTTC. Protein sequence: CASSPLGTYNEQFF.

The chain couples TRBV2 to TRBJ1-2, with D unclear. V lost 0 bases to trimming and J lost 2 bases, with 7 bases between them. Germline V gives CDR1 SNHLY, CDR2 FYNNEI. CDR3 length: 14 amino acids. The CDR3 sequence is CASSEARGNYGYTF. The CDR3 DNA reads as TGTGCCAGCAGTGAAGCGAGAGGGAACTATGGCTACACCTTC.

This clone was seen a few times. In nucleotides, the CDR3 is TGTGCCAGCAGTCCCGAACCCAGCTCCTACGAGCAGTACGTC. This gives the protein CASSPEPSSYEQYV. The chain joins TRBV2 to TRBJ2-7; no definite D call. Trimming took 5 bases from V and 0 from J, leaving 11 bases between them. This CDR3 has 14 amino acids. The germline CDR1 and CDR2 sequences are SNHLY and FYNNEI.

V and J are TRBV6-5 and TRBJ1-1; D uncertain. The V gene's germline CDR1 is MNHEY and CDR2 SVGAGI. The CDR3 covers 16 residues. Between the trimmed V and J ends, which lost 0 bases and 3 bases, there was a span of 14 bases. CDR3 in amino acids: CASSYSGWGADTEAFF. The DNA of the CDR3 is TGTGCCAGCAGTTACTCAGGGTGGGGTGCGGACACTGAAGCTTTCTTT.

J is TRBJ2-1 and V is TRBV4-2; D unclear. The V gene's germline CDR1 is LGHNA and CDR2 YNFKEQ. Between the trimmed V and J ends, which lost 2 bases and 5 bases, there was a span of 7 bases. This CDR3 has 13 amino acids. CDR3: CASSQSANNEQFF. The DNA for the CDR3 is TGTGCCAGCAGCCAAAGTGCTAACAATGAGCAGTTCTTC.

The chain combines TRBV7-9 with TRBJ2-6; D may be TRBD1 (7 bases). V gave up 0 bases and J gave up 0 bases, with 12 bases separating them. In germline, CDR1 is SEHNR, CDR2 FQNEAQ (reference sequence). The CDR3 is 18 residues long. CDR3 region: CASSLARDSGSGANVLTF. CDR3 sequence (DNA): TGTGCCAGCAGCTTAGCGCGGGACAGCGGCTCTGGGGCCAACGTCCTGACTTTC.

The J gene is TRBJ1-1, the V gene TRBV5-1; D gene ambiguous. The V end lost 4 bases, the J end lost 1 base, and 17 bases lay between the germline ends. Germline loops: CDR1 SGHRS, CDR2 YFSETQ. The CDR3 covers 16 residues. The CDR3 protein is CASSPNRRMTNTEAFF. Written as DNA, the CDR3 is TGCGCCAGCAGCCCGAATCGTCGAATGACGAACACTGAAGCTTTCTTT.

The rearrangement joins TRBV5-1 to TRBJ2-7; 14 bases agree with TRBD2. V lost 3 bases to trimming and J lost 2 bases; unmatched junction nucleotides: 4. Germline CDR1 and CDR2: SGHRS and YFSETQ. The CDR3 covers 16 residues. DNA for the CDR3: TGCGCCAGCAGCTCCGGGACTAGCGGGGGAGCCTACGAGCAGTACGTC. The encoded protein is CASSSGTSGGAYEQYV.

This clone came up a few times. The chain combines TRBV6-5 with TRBJ2-1; 12 bases map to TRBD2. CDR3 length equals 15 residues. The V segment lost 7 bases and the J segment 7 bases; nucleotides outside the gene matches: 8. Germline V gene data show CDR1 as MNHEY and CDR2 as SVGAGI. The CDR3 is CASTLAGGVRNEQFF. As DNA, the CDR3 is TGTGCCAGCACCCTAGCGGGGGGGGTTCGAAATGAGCAGTTCTTC.

The V gene is TRBV9, the J gene TRBJ1-2; D remains ambiguous. V lost 0 bases and J 0 bases, leaving 12 bases between the germline ends. Germline V gene data show CDR1 as SGDLS and CDR2 as YYNGEE. This CDR3 has 16 residues. CDR3 coding DNA: TGTGCCAGCAGCGTAGGTGTCACCCCTTCTAACTATGGCTACACCTTC. Encoded protein: CASSVGVTPSNYGYTF.

The chain carries TRBV15 and TRBJ1-4; 8 nucleotides match TRBD1. CDR3 length: 15 residues. With V trimmed by 2 bases and J by 8 bases, 7 bases remained unmatched. CDR1 and CDR2 from the germline V gene are LNHNV and YYDKDF (reference sequence). The CDR3 sequence: CATSRSGGVREKLFF. The CDR3 nucleotides read TGTGCCACCAGCAGATCAGGGGGCGTTAGGGAAAAACTGTTTTTT.

This chain uses TRBV27 with TRBJ2-1, with 11 positions matching TRBD2. V trimming: 4 bases; J trimming: 1 base; junction bases outside the gene matches: 12. Germline lookup yields CDR1 MNHEY and CDR2 SMNVEV (reference sequence). This CDR3 is built from 19 residues. This chain's CDR3 is CASSSRLSGGAGSYNEQFF. CDR3 in DNA: TGTGCCAGCAGTTCCCGGCTTAGCGGGGGGGCCGGTTCCTACAATGAGCAGTTCTTC.

The CDR3 DNA sequence: TGTGCCAGCAGCTTAGGCGGGGGGGGATACAATGAGCAGTTCTTC. Protein: CASSLGGGGYNEQFF. The chain is built from TRBV7-6 and TRBJ2-1, with 9 bases fitting TRBD2. This CDR3 spans 15 amino acids. The J segment lost 4 bases and the V segment lost 1 base, leaving 2 bases of the junction unmatched. CDR1 and CDR2 (germline): SGHVS, FNYEAQ.

The V and J genes are TRBV7-2 and TRBJ2-2, with 7 bases identical to TRBD2. The CDR3 is made up of 13 amino acids. J was trimmed by 9 bases and V by 3 bases; bases with no gene match: 4. Germline values: CDR1 SGHTA, CDR2 FQGNSA. CDR3 amino acids: CASSFAGVRELFF. CDR3 DNA sequence: TGTGCCAGCAGCTTTGCGGGGGTGCGGGAGCTGTTTTTT. The complete variable domain, with remaining parts taken from reference TRBV7-2 and TRBJ2-2, reads GAGVSQSPSNKVTEKGKDVELRCDPISGHTALYWYRQSLGQGLEFLIYFQGNSAPDKSGLPSDRFSAERTGGSVSTLTIQRTQQEDSAVYLCASSFAGVRELFFGEGSRLTVL.

This clone was seen only once. The V call is TRBV7-9, the J call TRBJ2-7; 7 bases align to TRBD1. This CDR3 is 15 amino acids long. The germline V gene encodes CDR1 SEHNR and CDR2 FQNEAQ (reference sequence). V lost 2 bases, J lost 0 bases, and 4 bases stayed unmatched. The CDR3 nucleotides read TGTGCCAGCAGCTTATTACAGGGGTACTCCTACGAGCAGTACTTC. Protein product: CASSLLQGYSYEQYF.

The rearrangement links TRBV29-1 to TRBJ1-2; 8 nucleotides align to TRBD1. The germline V gene has CDR1 SQVTM and CDR2 ANQGSEA. V lost 7 bases and J lost 5; bases outside the gene matches: 9. CDR3 length equals 13 residues. CDR3 loop: CSAYTGGVYGYTF. As DNA, the CDR3 is TGCAGCGCTTATACAGGGGGGGTTTATGGCTACACCTTC. Full variable domain (missing parts from reference TRBV29-1 and TRBJ1-2): SAVISQKPSRDICQRGTSLTIQCQVDSQVTMMFWYRQQPGQSLTLIATANQGSEATYESGFVIDKFPISRPNLTFSTLTVSNMSPEDSSIYLCSAYTGGVYGYTFGSGTRLTVV.

The rearrangement uses TRBV27 and TRBJ1-1; 7 bases match TRBD1. The trim removed 6 bases at V and 0 bases at J, leaving 4 bases unmatched. In germline, CDR1 is MNHEY, CDR2 SMNVEV (reference sequence). The CDR3 totals 14 residues. DNA for the CDR3: TGTGCCAGCAGACCTGACAGGGTGAACACTGAAGCTTTCTTT. Protein product: CASRPDRVNTEAFF.

The chain uses TRBV19 and TRBJ2-7, with 10 nucleotides matching TRBD1. The germline gives CDR1 LNHDA, CDR2 SQIVND (reference sequence). The CDR3 runs to 14 residues. V lost 4 bases to trimming and J lost 6 bases; unmatched junction nucleotides: 6. CDR3 residues: CASSTRQGAGEQYV. DNA for the CDR3: TGTGCCAGTAGTACCCGACAGGGGGCGGGCGAGCAGTACGTC.